These 13 T cell receptor beta chains were all obtained from the same sample, sequenced in a study of blood T cell repertoires in COVID-19. Measured with immunoSEQ multiplex PCR; TCRdb has only the in-frame clones, and not every one. The sample has 110,000 to 150,000 clones, approximately 81% seen once; the top ten hold roughly 8.2%. The sequenced material came from peripheral blood. All receptors come from a human donor in a cohort sampled during active COVID-19.

V usage is TRBV14 and J usage is TRBJ2-6, with D perhaps TRBD1 (6 bases). The CDR3 has 18 amino acids. Germline-derived CDR1 and CDR2 are SGHDN and FVKESK. V lost 0 bases and J 4 bases, leaving 16 bases between the germline ends. In DNA, the CDR3 is TGTGCCAGCAGCCAAGATACCTCCAGGGGAGCCGGGGCCAACGTCCTGACTTTC. This sequence encodes CASSQDTSRGAGANVLTF.

The chain links TRBV7-9 to TRBJ2-3; a weak D match, TRBD2 (5 bases). CDR3 size: 15 residues. The V and J ends lost 0 bases and 0 bases respectively, with 7 bases between them. The V gene's germline CDR1 is SEHNR and CDR2 FQNEAQ (reference sequence). This CDR3 reads CASSLATGSTDTQYF. CDR3 sequence (DNA): TGTGCCAGCAGCTTAGCGACGGGGAGCACAGATACGCAGTATTTT.

The rearrangement joins TRBV28 to TRBJ1-2; TRBD1 matches at 10 bases. Germline V gene sequence: CDR1 MDHEN, CDR2 SYDVKM. V gave up 2 bases and J gave up 7 bases; unmatched junction bases: 13. CDR3 length equals 17 residues. The CDR3 loop is CASSLLRSGTGAGGYTF. The CDR3 DNA reads TGTGCCAGCAGTTTACTCCGATCCGGGACAGGGGCGGGTGGCTACACCTTC.

The table lists this clone with a count of one. The chain recombines TRBV11-2 with TRBJ2-2, with D tentatively TRBD1 (5 bases). Germline assignment: CDR1 SGHAT and CDR2 FQNNGV. V was pared by 7 bases and J by 2 bases, with 26 bases between. This CDR3 spans 19 amino acids. The CDR3 is CASTGSFLRQGKNTGELFF. As DNA, the CDR3 is TGTGCCAGCACGGGTAGTTTTTTACGGCAGGGCAAAAACACCGGGGAGCTGTTTTTT.

This chain connects TRBV21-1 to TRBJ2-7; whether TRBD2, the table's D call, matches the DNA was not checked. TRBV21-1 is assigned pseudogene status. The length of the CDR3 is 19 residues. The CDR3 DNA reads as TGTGCCAGCAGCAAATCACTAGGACTAGCGGGGGCCAACTCCTACGAGCAGTACTTC. Its protein is CASSKSLGLAGANSYEQYF.

The chain uses TRBV9 and TRBJ2-6; 9 bases map to TRBD1. The CDR3 has 16 amino acids. Germline V gives CDR1 SGDLS, CDR2 YYNGEE. V lost 0 bases, J lost 2 bases, and 0 bases stayed unmatched. The CDR3 region has the DNA TGTGCCAGCAGCGTAGGACAGGGGGCTGGGGCCAACGTCCTGACTTTC. Protein product: CASSVGQGAGANVLTF.

This clone was seen a few times. V and J are TRBV2 and TRBJ2-3; D is unclear. The CDR3 is 15 amino acids. Germline V lookup: CDR1 SNHLY, CDR2 FYNNEI. V lost 8 bases and J 0 bases, leaving 15 bases between the germline ends. The DNA of the CDR3 is TGTGCCAGCCAAAAGTCGTATACTAGCACAGATACGCAGTATTTT. Its protein is CASQKSYTSTDTQYF. Combining the CDR3 with reference TRBV2 and TRBJ2-3 gives the whole variable domain EPEVTQTPSHQVTQMGQEVILRCVPISNHLYFYWYRQILGQKVEFLVSFYNNEISEKSEIFDDQFSVERPDGSNFTLKIRSTKLEDSAMYFCASQKSYTSTDTQYFGPGTRLTVL.

CDR3 region: CASSYKRTGGYEQYF. CDR3 DNA: TGTGCCAGCAGTTACAAGCGGACAGGGGGCTACGAGCAGTACTTC. This sequence joins TRBV6-5 and TRBJ2-7, with 10 bases matching TRBD1. The length of the CDR3 is 15 residues. Trimming removed 2 bases from V and 3 bases from J; junction bases left unmatched: 4. Germline V gene lookup returns CDR1 MNHEY and CDR2 SVGAGI.

The rearrangement uses TRBV6-1 and TRBJ2-3, with 16 bases matching TRBD2. The length of the CDR3 is 16 residues. Germline CDR1 MNHNS, CDR2 SASEGT. With V trimmed by 4 bases and J by 4 bases, 2 bases remained unmatched. The CDR3 nucleotides are TGTGCCAGCAGTGGGGGGACTAGCGGGAGGGCAGATACGCAGTATTTT. It specifies CASSGGTSGRADTQYF.

This clone was counted only a few times. The chain is built from TRBV7-9 and TRBJ2-7; TRBD1 agrees at 9 bases. Looked up from germline, CDR1 is SEHNR and CDR2 is FQNEAQ (reference sequence). CDR3 length: 16 amino acids. With 5 bases clipped from V and 5 bases from J, the junction kept 13 bases outside the gene matches. CDR3 protein: CASSRPGGTGLDEQYF. The CDR3 bases are TGTGCCAGCAGCAGACCCGGGGGGACAGGGCTGGACGAGCAGTACTTC. The full variable domain, its missing parts supplied by reference TRBV7-9 and TRBJ2-7, is DTGVSQNPRHKITKRGQNVTFRCDPISEHNRLYWYRQTLGQGPEFLTYFQNEAQLEKSRLLSDRFSAERPKGSFSTLEIQRTEQGDSAMYLCASSRPGGTGLDEQYFGPGTRLTVT.

The chain recombines TRBV3-1 (or the pseudogene TRBV3-2) with TRBJ2-1; TRBD2 matches 12 bases. V lost 3 bases to trimming and J lost 7 bases; unmatched junction nucleotides: 7. CDR1 and CDR2 from the germline V gene are LGHDT and YNNKEL (reference sequence). The CDR3 has 16 amino acids. CDR3 DNA: TGTGCCAGCAGCCAGCTAGCGGGAGGGTTGCGGAATGAGCAGTTCTTC. Translated: CASSQLAGGLRNEQFF.

Worth noting for this clone: The identical CDR3 is also encoded by other nucleotide sequences in the sample. J is TRBJ2-7 and V is TRBV28; 8 bases map to TRBD2. In germline, CDR1 is MDHEN, CDR2 SYDVKM. V lost 7 bases to trimming and J lost 3 bases; unmatched junction nucleotides: 14. The CDR3 covers 16 residues. CDR3 residues: CASNAPGTSGSYEQYF. For the CDR3, the DNA is TGTGCCAGCAACGCCCCAGGTACTAGCGGCAGCTACGAGCAGTACTTC.

This chain connects TRBV2 to TRBJ1-4, with 8 nucleotides matching TRBD1. V shed 7 bases and J 3 bases; nucleotides not matched to a gene: 10. This CDR3 has 16 residues. Germline values: CDR1 SNHLY, CDR2 FYNNEI. CDR3 nucleotide sequence: TGTGCCAGCAACGGACAGGGAGGTAATCCTAATGAAAAACTGTTTTTT. Residues: CASNGQGGNPNEKLFF. Filled out from reference TRBV2 and TRBJ1-4, the complete variable domain reads EPEVTQTPSHQVTQMGQEVILRCVPISNHLYFYWYRQILGQKVEFLVSFYNNEISEKSEIFDDQFSVERPDGSNFTLKIRSTKLEDSAMYFCASNGQGGNPNEKLFFGSGTQLSVL.